The 27 T cell receptor beta chains reported below all come from one sample, sequenced in a study of blood T cell repertoires in COVID-19. The table came from immunoSEQ multiplex PCR; TCRdb's copy has only in-frame clones and leaves some out. This sample has roughly 230,000 clones; 65% to 85% occur once, and the top ten carry roughly 3.2%. Sequences were obtained from PBMCs or T cells enriched from blood (not recorded which). The receptors here all came from a man aged 50-60 years who had recovered from COVID-19.

Written as DNA, the CDR3 is TGTGCCAGCAGTTACGGACTAGCGGAGACAGATACGCAGTATTTT. It encodes CASSYGLAETDTQYF. The rearrangement uses TRBV7-3 and TRBJ2-3; TRBD2 matches at 10 bases. This CDR3 is built from 15 residues. J was trimmed by 3 bases and V by 6 bases; bases with no gene match: 6. The germline V gene encodes CDR1 SGHTA and CDR2 FQGTGA.

With regard to this clone: One end of the junction does not line up with germline, which may come from a read error. V and J are TRBV2 and TRBJ2-4; 7 bases align to TRBD1. CDR3 length: 13 residues. Germline CDR1 reads SNHLY; CDR2 reads FYNNEI. DNA of the CDR3: TGTGCCAGCCGTGACAGGGAAGGAAACATTCAGTACTTC. The encoded protein is CASRDREGNIQYF.

This chain links TRBV27 with TRBJ2-3; 9 bases line up with TRBD1. The ends lost 5 bases at V and 3 bases at J; junction bases unmatched: 6. This CDR3 contains 15 residues. Germline CDR1 and CDR2: MNHEY and SMNVEV (reference sequence). The CDR3 loop reads CASSPQGARTDTQYF. The CDR3 nucleotides are TGTGCCAGCAGTCCACAGGGGGCGCGGACAGATACGCAGTATTTT.

This clone was counted only a few times. The chain couples TRBV12-3 or TRBV12-4 to TRBJ1-2; 7 nucleotides align to TRBD1. The CDR3 has 13 amino acids. After removal of 6 bases from V and 8 bases from J, the junction contained 9 bases not matched to a gene. The CDR3 reads CASSSETGLGYTF. The CDR3 nucleotides read TGTGCCAGCAGCTCCGAGACAGGGTTAGGCTACACCTTC.

This clone has a handful of counts. The chain joins TRBV27 to TRBJ2-7; 9 bases are a match to TRBD1. CDR1 is MNHEY and CDR2 is SMNVEV in the germline V gene (reference sequence). The V gene end was trimmed by 4 bases and the J gene end by 4 bases; junction bases not matched to a gene: 8. The CDR3 totals 15 residues. The CDR3 reads CASSSLGQGMYEQYF. The CDR3 DNA is TGTGCCAGCAGTTCGTTGGGACAGGGAATGTACGAGCAGTACTTC.

The rearrangement links TRBV5-1 to TRBJ1-4; TRBD1 might be the D (6 bases). The length of the CDR3 is 14 residues. Germline lookup yields CDR1 SGHRS and CDR2 YFSETQ. The V and J ends lost 4 bases and 9 bases respectively, with 16 bases between them. CDR3 coding DNA: TGCGCCAGCAGCGGGGACACGTTCGGGCAAAAACTGTTTTTT. Its translation is CASSGDTFGQKLFF.

Concerning this clone: This specimen includes other DNA sequences encoding the same CDR3. The rearrangement joins TRBV9 to TRBJ2-2, with D unresolved. V was clipped by 0 bases and J by 2 bases, with 11 bases between them. Germline V lookup: CDR1 SGDLS, CDR2 YYNGEE. This CDR3 has 16 residues. CDR3: CASSVEQTLNTGELFF. The CDR3 nucleotides read TGTGCCAGCAGCGTAGAACAAACCCTTAACACCGGGGAGCTGTTTTTT.

This sequence joins TRBV11-2 and TRBJ2-1; tentative D call: TRBD2 (5 bases). Germline CDR1 is SGHAT and CDR2 is FQNNGV. There are 16 residues in the CDR3. V dropped 1 base and J dropped 1 base, with 11 bases sitting between them. The CDR3 region has the DNA TGTGCCAGCAGCTTAGCCCAACTAGGGTCCTACAATGAGCAGTTCTTC. Its translation: CASSLAQLGSYNEQFF. The complete variable domain, with remaining parts taken from reference TRBV11-2 and TRBJ2-1, reads EAGVAQSPRYKIIEKRQSVAFWCNPISGHATLYWYQQILGQGPKLLIQFQNNGVVDDSQLPKDRFSAERLKGVDSTLKIQPAKLEDSAVYLCASSLAQLGSYNEQFFGPGTRLTVL.

J is TRBJ2-7 and V is TRBV5-1; maybe TRBD2 (7 bases). V was trimmed by 0 bases and J by 5 bases, leaving 15 bases between them. CDR1 SGHRS and CDR2 YFSETQ come from the germline V gene. The CDR3 length is 15 residues. Here the CDR3 reads CASSLAGGGLDEQYF. CDR3 in DNA: TGCGCCAGCAGCTTGGCGGGCGGGGGCCTAGACGAGCAGTACTTC.

This chain uses TRBV28 with TRBJ1-2, with 9 positions matching TRBD1. V gave up 4 bases and J gave up 4 bases; unmatched junction bases: 4. Germline CDR1 reads MDHEN; CDR2 reads SYDVKM. The CDR3 consists of 14 residues. The chain's CDR3 is CASSSQGAGYGYTF. CDR3 nucleotide sequence: TGTGCCAGCAGTTCACAGGGGGCCGGCTATGGCTACACCTTC.

The V and J genes are TRBV10-2 and TRBJ1-2; D call uncertain. CDR3 length: 11 residues. V was pared by 10 bases and J by 14 bases, with 20 bases between. Germline CDR1 is WSHSY and CDR2 is SAAADI. The CDR3 loop reads CATRNYEVETF. The CDR3 region has the DNA TGCGCCACCCGCAACTATGAGGTTGAAACCTTC.

This clone was counted a single time. Here the CDR3 reads CASSPAGGYTGELFF. CDR3 DNA sequence: TGTGCCAGCTCACCGGCGGGAGGGTACACCGGGGAGCTGTTTTTT. This rearrangement joins TRBV18 to TRBJ2-2; 9 bases align to TRBD2. The CDR3 extends over 15 amino acids. The ends lost 3 bases at V and 3 bases at J; junction bases unmatched: 2. Germline loops: CDR1 KGHSH, CDR2 LQKENI.

The CDR3 loop reads CASCDSEDTQYF. CDR3 sequence (DNA): TGTGCCAGCTGCGACAGCGAAGATACGCAGTATTTT. This chain links TRBV28 with TRBJ2-3; the D gene is possibly TRBD1 (5 bases). Deletions cut 8 bases from V and 5 bases from J, with 11 bases between. The CDR3 is 12 amino acids. CDR1 is MDHEN and CDR2 is SYDVKM in the germline V gene.

This clone was found once. The chain combines TRBV2 with TRBJ2-3; TRBD1 aligns across 9 bases. The CDR3 consists of 14 residues. Germline trimming cut 11 bases from V and 3 bases from J; bases unmatched to any gene: 9. Looked up from germline, CDR1 is SNHLY and CDR2 is FYNNEI. CDR3 residues: CAGGRTGVTDTQYF. In nucleotides, the CDR3 is TGTGCCGGAGGACGGACAGGGGTGACAGATACGCAGTATTTT.

V usage is TRBV4-1 and J usage is TRBJ2-7; a possible D gene is TRBD2 (5 bases). The ends were cut back, 4 bases at V and 1 base at J, with 11 bases in the middle. The V gene's germline CDR1 is MGHRA and CDR2 YSYEKL. This CDR3 comprises 14 residues. Here the CDR3 reads CASSPEVRSYEQYF. The CDR3 DNA is TGCGCCAGCAGCCCGGAGGTTCGATCCTACGAGCAGTACTTC.

This rearrangement joins TRBV15 to TRBJ2-4; 8 nucleotides match TRBD1. The CDR3 has 17 amino acids. CDR1 and CDR2 (germline): LNHNV, YYDKDF (reference sequence). The junction had 7 bases not matched to a gene; V was cut back by 3 bases and J by 0 bases. The DNA for the CDR3 is TGTGCCACCAGCAGCTTAACAGGGGGAGTAGCCAAAAACATTCAGTACTTC. Translation gives CATSSLTGGVAKNIQYF.

V gene TRBV9 combines with J gene TRBJ2-5, with D possibly being TRBD2 (6 bases). Germline CDR1 and CDR2: SGDLS and YYNGEE. Trimming removed 1 base at V and 1 base at J, with 14 bases between. The CDR3 has 16 residues. CDR3 nucleotides: TGTGCCAGCAGCGTATCTTCCACGGGGGTCCAAGAGACCCAGTACTTC. This gives the protein CASSVSSTGVQETQYF.

The chain couples TRBV3-1 (or the pseudogene TRBV3-2) to TRBJ1-1; TRBD1 might be the D (5 bases). With 8 bases removed from V and 0 bases from J, the gap between germline ends came to 16 bases. Germline CDR1 reads LGHDT; CDR2 reads YNNKEL (reference sequence). The CDR3 sequence is 15 residues long. The CDR3 DNA is TGTGCCAGCTCGAACCGTGGGGGGATGAACACTGAAGCTTTCTTT. It is translated as CASSNRGGMNTEAFF.

This rearrangement joins TRBV7-2 to TRBJ2-5, with 9 bases that match TRBD2. The germline V gene encodes CDR1 SGHTA and CDR2 FQGNSA. V trimming: 1 base; J trimming: 4 bases; junction bases outside the gene matches: 13. This CDR3 is 18 amino acids long. The CDR3 coding sequence is TGTGCCAGCAGCTTAGGTCCGATGGCGGGGGGGCTGGGAGAGACCCAGTACTTC. The encoded protein is CASSLGPMAGGLGETQYF. The full variable domain, in which reference TRBV7-2 and TRBJ2-5 provide the parts outside the CDR3, is GAGVSQSPSNKVTEKGKDVELRCDPISGHTALYWYRQSLGQGLEFLIYFQGNSAPDKSGLPSDRFSAERTGGSVSTLTIQRTQQEDSAVYLCASSLGPMAGGLGETQYFGPGTRLLVL.

This clone was counted once. V gene TRBV9 combines with J gene TRBJ1-6; no clear D. Germline V CDR1 and CDR2: SGDLS, YYNGEE. The CDR3 has 14 amino acids. V lost 7 bases, J lost 9 bases, and 17 bases lay in between. The CDR3 protein is CASAPSIEISPLHF. The CDR3, as DNA: TGTGCCAGCGCCCCTTCAATTGAGATTTCACCCCTCCACTTT.

The CDR3 sequence: CASSSSGGANEQFF. As DNA, the CDR3 is TGTGCCAGCAGTTCTAGCGGGGGGGCCAATGAGCAGTTCTTC. The chain combines TRBV5-6 with TRBJ2-1, with TRBD2 matching 12 bases. V gave up 5 bases and J gave up 6 bases; unmatched junction bases: 3. Germline V lookup: CDR1 SGHDT, CDR2 YYEEEE. The CDR3 extends over 14 amino acids. Full variable domain (remainder filled in from reference TRBV5-6 and TRBJ2-1): DAGVTQSPTHLIKTRGQQVTLRCSPKSGHDTVSWYQQALGQGPQFIFQYYEEEERQRGNFPDRFSGHQFPNYSSELNVNALLLGDSALYLCASSSSGGANEQFFGPGTRLTVL.

In this sample, this clone turned up once. V usage is TRBV19 and J usage is TRBJ2-4, with 8 bases matching TRBD1. V trimming: 9 bases; J trimming: 16 bases; junction bases outside the gene matches: 17. CDR3 size: 13 residues. In germline, CDR1 is LNHDA, CDR2 SQIVND (reference sequence). The CDR3 DNA follows: TGTGCCAGGTACCGGGACAGGTCGAAGTGCAAATACTTC. This translates into CARYRDRSKCKYF.

The rearrangement links TRBV9 to TRBJ2-5, with TRBD2 matching 9 bases. V shed 0 bases and J 4 bases; nucleotides not matched to a gene: 4. The V gene's germline CDR1 is SGDLS and CDR2 YYNGEE. There are 15 residues in the CDR3. CDR3 nucleotide sequence: TGTGCCAGCAGCGTAGATGTACTAGCGGGAGAGACCCAGTACTTC. Its protein product is CASSVDVLAGETQYF.

The V gene is TRBV7-8, the J gene TRBJ2-7; D gene uncertain. V was clipped by 2 bases and J by 5 bases, with 7 bases between them. This CDR3 has 12 amino acids. From germline, CDR1 is SGHVS and CDR2 FQNEAQ. The CDR3 loop is CASSLSPHEQYF. As DNA, the CDR3 is TGTGCCAGCAGCTTAAGCCCCCACGAGCAGTACTTC.

The chain recombines TRBV7-8 with TRBJ2-3; D gene uncertain. The V gene's germline CDR1 is SGHVS and CDR2 FQNEAQ. CDR3 length equals 12 residues. The V gene lost 6 bases and the J gene lost 6 bases, with 10 bases spanning the gap. CDR3 in DNA: TGTGCCAGCAGTTCCCCGGTTGATACGCAGTATTTT. Translating it yields CASSSPVDTQYF.

Details on this clone: Other DNA sequences in the same sample also yield this CDR3. This chain links TRBV7-2 with TRBJ2-7, with no clear D. Germline CDR1 and CDR2: SGHTA and FQGNSA. This CDR3 has 11 amino acids. Trimming took off 2 bases at V and 4 bases at J, with 3 bases between the two ends. In DNA form, the CDR3 reads TGTGCCAGCAGCTTATCATACGAGCAGTACTTC. Translation: CASSLSYEQYF. The whole variable domain, filled in from reference TRBV7-2 and TRBJ2-7, reads GAGVSQSPSNKVTEKGKDVELRCDPISGHTALYWYRQSLGQGLEFLIYFQGNSAPDKSGLPSDRFSAERTGGSVSTLTIQRTQQEDSAVYLCASSLSYEQYFGPGTRLTVT.

V and J are TRBV21-1 and TRBJ1-1; TRBD1 is the table's D call and was not checked against the DNA. TRBV21-1 is a documented pseudogene. The CDR3 totals 15 residues. The CDR3 nucleotides read TGTGCCAGCAGCAAAGGCCCAGGGTGTATCACTGAAGCTTTCTTT. Protein product: CASSKGPGCITEAFF.